The T cell receptor beta chain described here comes from a study of cytomegalovirus exposure and HLA in healthy donors. Study-wide background: Earlier, almost 120 million unique TCR beta sequences were recovered from around 200 million T cells by an analysis.

The study ran its PCR with 60 Vbeta and 13 Jbeta primers. Here immunoSEQ multiplex PCR was the method, and the copy in TCRdb shows in-frame clones only, minus some. This sample yields about 160,000 clones, of which over 60% are seen a single time; around 1.6% belongs to the top ten. Germline loops: CDR1 MNHEY, CDR2 SMNVEV (reference sequence). V was trimmed by 7 bases and J by 10 bases, leaving 27 bases between them. CDR3 length: 16 amino acids. This clone was seen only a few times. Sequences were obtained from PBMCs. V is TRBV27 and J is TRBJ2-3, with a tentative D call TRBD1 (5 bases). This TCR was sampled from a woman younger than 30 in good health and CMV-seronegative. The CDR3 DNA sequence: TGTGCCAGCAATCAAGCAGGGTGGCCCAGCGTTCTGGCGCAGTATTTT. Protein: CASNQAGWPSVLAQYF.